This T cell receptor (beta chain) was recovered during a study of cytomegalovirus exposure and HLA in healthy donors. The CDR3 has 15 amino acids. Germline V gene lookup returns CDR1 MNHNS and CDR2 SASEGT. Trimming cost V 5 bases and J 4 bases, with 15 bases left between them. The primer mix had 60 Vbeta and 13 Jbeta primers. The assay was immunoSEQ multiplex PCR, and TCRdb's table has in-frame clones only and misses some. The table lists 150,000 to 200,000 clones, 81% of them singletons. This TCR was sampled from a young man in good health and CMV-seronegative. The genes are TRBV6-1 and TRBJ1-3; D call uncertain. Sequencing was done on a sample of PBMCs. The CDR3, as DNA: TGTGCCAGCAGTATAAGTGGAGGCTCAGGAAACACCATATATTTT. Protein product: CASSISGGSGNTIYF.